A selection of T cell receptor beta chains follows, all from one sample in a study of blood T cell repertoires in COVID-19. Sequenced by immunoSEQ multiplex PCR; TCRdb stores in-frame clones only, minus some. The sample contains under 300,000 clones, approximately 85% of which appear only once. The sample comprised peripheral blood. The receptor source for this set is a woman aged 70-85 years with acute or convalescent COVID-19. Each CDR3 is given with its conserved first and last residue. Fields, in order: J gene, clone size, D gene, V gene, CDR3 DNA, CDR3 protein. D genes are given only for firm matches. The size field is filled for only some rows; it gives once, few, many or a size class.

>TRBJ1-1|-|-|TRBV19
TGTGCCAGTAGTCAAAAGCTAAGGAACACTGAAGCTTTCTTT
CASSQKLRNTEAFF
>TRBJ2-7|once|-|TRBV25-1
TGTGCCAGCCAGGAGGGGGCTCGTCACGAGCAGTACTTC
CASQEGARHEQYF
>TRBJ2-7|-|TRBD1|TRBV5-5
TGTGCCAGCAGCCCCTCGACAGGGAAAGGCTACGAGCAGTACTTC
CASSPSTGKGYEQYF
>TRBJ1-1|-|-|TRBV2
TGTGCCAGCACGGAATGGACAGAAGCTTTCTTT
CASTEWTEAFF
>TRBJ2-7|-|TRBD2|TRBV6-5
TGTGCCAGCAGTTCCGGGACTAGGCTTTACGAGCAGTACTTC
CASSSGTRLYEQYF
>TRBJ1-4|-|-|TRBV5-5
TGTGCCAGCAGCTTGGCCCCTACAGATAATGAAAAACTGTTTTTT
CASSLAPTDNEKLFF
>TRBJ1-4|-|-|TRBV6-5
TGTGCCAGCAGCCCCGGGGGGCGTAATGAAAAACTGTTTTTT
CASSPGGRNEKLFF
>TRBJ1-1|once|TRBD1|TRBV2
TGTGCCAGCAGTGCACAGGGGAAAGGGAACACTGAAGCTTTCTTT
CASSAQGKGNTEAFF
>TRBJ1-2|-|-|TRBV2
TGTGCCAGCAGTACAAAGACAGCCAGTTCTGGCTACACCTTC
CASSTKTASSGYTF
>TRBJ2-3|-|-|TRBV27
TGTGCCACCCACGAGGGCCCCACAGATACGCAGTATTTT
CATHEGPTDTQYF
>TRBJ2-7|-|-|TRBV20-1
TGCAGTGCTAGTCCGGGGACACCGCCCAACGAGCAGTACTTC
CSASPGTPPNEQYF
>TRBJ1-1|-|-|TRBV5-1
TGCGCCAGCAGCTTGGGCTACAGGGACACTGAAGCTTTCTTT
CASSLGYRDTEAFF
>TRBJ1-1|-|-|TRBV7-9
TGTGCCAGCAGCTTAGTCGTCGTCAGCGGCGCGAACACTGAAGCTTTCTTT
CASSLVVVSGANTEAFF
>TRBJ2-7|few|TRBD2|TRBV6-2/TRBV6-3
TGTGCCAGCAGTCCACAAAGGAAGCGGGGAGCCTACGAGCAGTACTTC
CASSPQRKRGAYEQYF
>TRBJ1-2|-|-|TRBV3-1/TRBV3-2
TGTGCCAGCAGCCAAGTCCTCGGGTACACCTTC
CASSQVLGYTF
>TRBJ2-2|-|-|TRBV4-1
TGCGCCAGCAGCTGGCAGTGGGCAACCGGGGAGCTGTTTTTT
CASSWQWATGELFF
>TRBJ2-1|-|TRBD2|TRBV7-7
TGTGCCAGCAGCCCCCTGAGCGGGGGGAAACATGAGCAGTTCTTC
CASSPLSGGKHEQFF